This T cell receptor beta chain was sequenced for a study of blood T cell repertoires in COVID-19. About the study: There were acute and convalescent COVID-19 samples, and they came from the United States, Italy and Spain.

Germline CDR1 is SSHAT and CDR2 is FNYEAQ (reference sequence). The CDR3 is made up of 16 amino acids. In the original analysis: Counts of nucleated cells, estimated from reference gene primer amplification, were obtained. TCRdb's copy holds only in-frame clones and misses some; the assay was immunoSEQ multiplex PCR. That table is the source of V, J and clone size, and D and trimming were worked out from the DNA. The sample carries around 6,200 clones, roughly 85% recorded once. Concerning this clone: The junction does not match germline at one end; this may be a read error.

The V call is TRBV7-7, the J call TRBJ2-1; 13 nucleotides align to TRBD2. The source of this sequence is a human donor with active COVID-19. The donor label of this sample is uncertain. Sequencing was carried out using peripheral blood. This chain's CDR3 is CASSLGTSGVYNEQFF. The CDR3 DNA sequence: TGTGCTAGCAGCTTAGGGACTAGCGGGGTCTACAATGAGCAGTTCTTC.